This TCR beta chain derives from a study of blood T cells in healthy people across ages. The CDR3 contains 13 residues. CDR1 is MNHEY and CDR2 is SVGAGI in the germline V gene. V dropped 5 bases and J dropped 4; count of bases not matched to a gene: 4. A second PCR, run for roughly 6 to 11 cycles, used a sample-barcoded 5' primer plus a J-beta primer mix. MiXCR, applied by TCRdb to the 5' RACE reads, yields one record per CDR3 protein. This sample has 800,000 to 950,000 distinct CDR3 sequences, with 48% found just once. The TCR was taken from a man aged 25-45 years in good health. Sequencing was performed on blood. The chain is built from TRBV6-5 and TRBJ1-2; 7 bases match TRBD1. The CDR3 DNA reads as TGTGCCAGCAGTCAGGGGACAGCCTATGGCTACACCTTC. Translated: CASSQGTAYGYTF.